A selection of T cell receptor beta chains follows, all from one sample in a study of T cell repertoires in cytomegalovirus infection. TCRdb reprocessed the reads via MiXCR and lists one record per CDR3 protein. The sample includes approximately 89,000 distinct CDR3 sequences, about 24% of them seen just once. Their recognized antigens are unknown. This material consisted of CD8+ T cells from cultured PBMCs, taken from culture after CMV antigen stimulation. Every receptor here comes from a human donor in good health (CMV status not recorded). Some clones in this sample may be carry-over from other donors' samples. CDR3s include the opening cysteine and the closing phenylalanine or tryptophan. D genes are given only for firm matches. Only part of the rows carry a size: once, few, many, or a class if the clone is expanded.

clone size | D gene | J gene | V gene | CDR3 DNA | CDR3 protein
many | . | TRBJ2-2 | TRBV7-6 | TGTGCCAGCAGCTTAGGAGGAGGTGGGGAACTGACCGGGGAGCTGTTTTTT | CASSLGGGGELTGELFF
many | TRBD2 | TRBJ2-5 | TRBV7-2 | TGTGCCAGCAGCTTTCCGGGAGGCTCTGAGACCCAGTACTTC | CASSFPGGSETQYF
. | . | TRBJ2-2 | TRBV7-9 | TGTGCCAACTCTTTCCCGGGGTCGGGCACCGGGGAGCTGTTTTTT | CANSFPGSGTGELFF
many | TRBD1 | TRBJ2-7 | TRBV7-8 | TGTGCCAGCAGCCAGGGGACAGGGGATTACGAGCAGTACTTC | CASSQGTGDYEQYF
. | . | TRBJ2-1 | TRBV3-1 | TGTGCCAGCAGCCATACGAGAGCGGGTACCATGGGGGATGAGCAGTTCTTC | CASSHTRAGTMGDEQFF
few | TRBD1 | TRBJ1-2 | TRBV7-9 | TGTGCCAGCAGCTTAGGACAGGGCAACTATGGCTACACCTTC | CASSLGQGNYGYTF
many | . | TRBJ2-3 | TRBV4-1 | TGCGCCAGCAGCCAAGATAGCGCCAGCACAGATACGCAGTATTTT | CASSQDSASTDTQYF
. | . | TRBJ2-2 | TRBV13 | TGTGCCAGCAGCCACAGACAGGGAGGCCCCGGGGAGCTGTTTTTT | CASSHRQGGPGELFF
. | . | TRBJ1-1 | TRBV19 | TGTGCCAGTAAGAAACCGACGAACACTGAAGCTTTCTTT | CASKKPTNTEAFF
. | . | TRBJ2-5 | TRBV27 | TGTGCCAGCAGTATCAGTGGCGCGAGGGAGACCCAGTACTTC | CASSISGARETQYF
few | . | TRBJ2-7 | TRBV27 | TGTGCCAGCAGCTCTGGAGGGCGGGGTAACGAGCAGTACTTC | CASSSGGRGNEQYF
few | TRBD1 | TRBJ2-7 | TRBV4-3 | TGCGCCAGCAGCCAGGGACAGGGAATTTCCTACGAGCAGTACTTC | CASSQGQGISYEQYF
few | . | TRBJ2-7 | TRBV4-1 | TGCGCCAGCAGCCAAGAGGGCCCCTACGAGCAGTACTTC | CASSQEGPYEQYF
many | . | TRBJ2-1 | TRBV7-9 | TGTGCCAGCAGCTCAGAGATAGGGAATGAGCAGTTCTTC | CASSSEIGNEQFF
. | TRBD1 | TRBJ2-7 | TRBV19 | TGTGCCAGTAGTGCCGGGACAGGCCCTGCCTACGAGCAGTACTTC | CASSAGTGPAYEQYF
. | TRBD2 | TRBJ2-2 | TRBV5-6 | TGTGCCAGCAGCTTGGCGCCCGGACTAGCGGTTACCGGGGAGCTGTTTTTT | CASSLAPGLAVTGELFF
many | TRBD1 | TRBJ1-6 | TRBV4-3 | TGCGCCAGCAGCCAAGTCAGGGGGTTCTCCTATAATTCACCCCTCCACTTT | CASSQVRGFSYNSPLHF
few | . | TRBJ1-5 | TRBV29-1 | TGCAGTGGGCCAAGGTATCAGCCCCAGCATTTT | CSGPRYQPQHF
. | . | TRBJ2-7 | TRBV27 | TGTGCCAGCAGTTTAATTCCGGTGGTTGGGTCCGGGGACGAGCAGTACTTC | CASSLIPVVGSGDEQYF
. | . | TRBJ2-1 | TRBV9 | TGTGCCAGCAGCGTAGGGGGGGCGCAGCAGAGTGAGCAGTTCTTC | CASSVGGAQQSEQFF
many | . | TRBJ1-1 | TRBV12-3/TRBV12-4 | TGTGCCAGCACCGCCGGGGGCTCTAAAACTGAAGCTTTCTTT | CASTAGGSKTEAFF
many | TRBD1 | TRBJ2-3 | TRBV2 | TGTGCCAGCAGTCCAGGACAGGGCAACACAGATACGCAGTATTTT | CASSPGQGNTDTQYF
many | . | TRBJ2-2 | TRBV11-1 | TGTGCCAGCAGCTTAGTGGGGGCCGGGGAGCTGTTTTTT | CASSLVGAGELFF
. | . | TRBJ2-3 | TRBV18 | TGTGCCAGCTCTCCAACGGGACATTACACAGATACGCAGTATTTT | CASSPTGHYTDTQYF
few | . | TRBJ2-3 | TRBV27 | TGTGCCAGCAGTTTATCGCCCTCGGGGGCCACAGATACGCAGTATTTT | CASSLSPSGATDTQYF
many | . | TRBJ1-4 | TRBV7-9 | TGTGCCAGCAGCTTAGGAAGTTCCGGGACTCTGGGTGAAAAACTGTTTTTT | CASSLGSSGTLGEKLFF
. | . | TRBJ1-2 | TRBV4-3 | TGCGCCAGCAGCCAAGACTCCACCTTTGGGGGGCAAAGCTATGGCTACACCTTC | CASSQDSTFGGQSYGYTF
. | . | TRBJ2-3 | TRBV5-4 | TGTCCCAGCAGCCCGGGAACAAGGGCAGATACGCAGTATTTT | CPSSPGTRADTQYF
few | TRBD1 | TRBJ1-4 | TRBV2 | TGTGCCAGCAACGACAGGGGTAATGAAAAACTGTTTTTT | CASNDRGNEKLFF
. | TRBD1 | TRBJ1-6 | TRBV6-2/TRBV6-3 | TGTGCCAGCAGTTACGACCAGGGGGCGCAGACTTCCAATTCACCCCTCCACTTT | CASSYDQGAQTSNSPLHF
many | . | TRBJ1-2 | TRBV6-5 | TGTGCCAGCAGTTACTCTACAGGGAACTATGGCTACACCTTC | CASSYSTGNYGYTF
many | . | TRBJ2-3 | TRBV7-2 | TGTGCCAGCAGCTTTAGGGGGAGGAGCACAGATACGCAGTATTTT | CASSFRGRSTDTQYF
many | . | TRBJ1-1 | TRBV7-9 | TGTGCCAGCAGCTCGGCAGGAACAGGGAACACTGAAGCTTTCTTT | CASSSAGTGNTEAFF
many | . | TRBJ1-2 | TRBV7-2 | TGTGCCAGCAGCCATACTAACTATGGCTACACCTTC | CASSHTNYGYTF
many | . | TRBJ1-1 | TRBV7-6 | TGTGCCAGCAGCGTTGGGACAAACACTGAAGCTTTCTTT | CASSVGTNTEAFF
many | TRBD1 | TRBJ2-7 | TRBV7-9 | TGTGCCAGCAGCGCCCGGACAGGGGGCCGGGAGCAGTACTTC | CASSARTGGREQYF
few | . | TRBJ1-2 | TRBV11-2 | TGTGCCAGCAGCTTTCCCCGCGGGGGATGGGGTGGCTACACCTTC | CASSFPRGGWGGYTF
. | TRBD2 | TRBJ2-2 | TRBV4-2 | TGTGCCAGCACGGGGGGGGGGGCCAACACCGGGGAGCTGTTTTTT | CASTGGGANTGELFF
. | . | TRBJ2-7 | TRBV7-9 | TGTGCCAGCAGCTTTGGAGGCGGCTACTACGAGCAGTACTTC | CASSFGGGYYEQYF
. | TRBD1 | TRBJ2-3 | TRBV4-3 | TGCGCCAGCAGCCAAGATGCCGGACAGGGGGCGCAGAAAGATACGCAGTATTTT | CASSQDAGQGAQKDTQYF
. | TRBD2 | TRBJ2-1 | TRBV7-9 | TGTGCCAGCAGCGACATGACTAGCGGGGGAGCTGAGCAGTTCTTC | CASSDMTSGGAEQFF
. | TRBD1 | TRBJ1-2 | TRBV28 | TGTGCCAGCAGCCCCCCTTGGACAGGGGTTAACTATGGCTACACCTTC | CASSPPWTGVNYGYTF
once | TRBD1 | TRBJ1-2 | TRBV11-2 | TGTGCCAGCAGCTTAGCCCGGGACAGGGGGCAAGGTGGCTACACCTTC | CASSLARDRGQGGYTF
many | TRBD2 | TRBJ2-3 | TRBV7-9 | TGTGCCAGCAGCTCCCTAGCGGGGGGTCCAGATACGCAGTATTTT | CASSSLAGGPDTQYF
few | . | TRBJ2-1 | TRBV19 | TGTGCCAGTAGCCTCCGGGGGGACAGGTCTGAGCAGTTCTTC | CASSLRGDRSEQFF
. | . | TRBJ2-1 | TRBV12-3/TRBV12-4 | TGTGCCAGCAGTTTAGGGGGCAGTTTAGGCAATGAGCAGTTCTTC | CASSLGGSLGNEQFF
. | . | TRBJ2-7 | TRBV7-9 | TGTGCCAGCAGCGGGAAGGAGGGATCCAACGTCCGGGGCGAGCAGTACTTC | CASSGKEGSNVRGEQYF
. | TRBD2 | TRBJ2-5 | TRBV9 | TGTGCCGGCAGCTACGGACTAGCGAGCGAGACCCAGTACTTC | CAGSYGLASETQYF
. | . | TRBJ2-5 | TRBV7-9 | TGTGCCACTGAGGCCAGACAGGACCAAGAGACCCAGTACTTC | CATEARQDQETQYF
many | . | TRBJ2-3 | TRBV7-3 | TGTGCCAGCAGCTCTGGGGGTTCAGATACGCAGTATTTT | CASSSGGSDTQYF
. | TRBD1 | TRBJ1-6 | TRBV7-6 | TGTGCCAGCAGCTTAGAACAGGGGCTTTATAATTCACCCCTCCACTTT | CASSLEQGLYNSPLHF
. | . | TRBJ2-5 | TRBV29-1 | TGCAGCGTTGATACAGGCAGTGAGGAGACCCAGTACTTC | CSVDTGSEETQYF
many | . | TRBJ1-1 | TRBV6-2/TRBV6-3 | TGTGCCAGCAGTTACAGGGCGGCCATTGAAGCTTTCTTT | CASSYRAAIEAFF
. | TRBD1 | TRBJ2-3 | TRBV6-2/TRBV6-3 | TGTGCCAGCAGCCGGGGACAGAGCTCAGATACGCAGTATTTT | CASSRGQSSDTQYF
. | TRBD2 | TRBJ2-1 | TRBV19 | TGTGCCAGTAGTATCAAGTCGGGGGGTTCCTACAATGAGCAGTTCTTC | CASSIKSGGSYNEQFF
many | TRBD1 | TRBJ1-1 | TRBV27 | TGTGCCAGCCAGGACAGGGCGAGGACTGAAGCTTTCTTT | CASQDRARTEAFF
many | TRBD1 | TRBJ1-2 | TRBV7-2 | TGTGCCAGCAGTCGCGGACAGGCGGGCTACACCTTC | CASSRGQAGYTF
. | TRBD1 | TRBJ2-6 | TRBV5-6 | TGTGCCAGCAGCGCCGGGACAGGCCTCTCTGGGGCCAACGTCCTGACTTTC | CASSAGTGLSGANVLTF
. | . | TRBJ2-7 | TRBV20-1 | TGCAGTGCTAGAGATCTCGTACTCGAGCAGTACTTC | CSARDLVLEQYF
. | TRBD2 | TRBJ2-1 | TRBV11-3 | TGTGCCAGCAGCTTAACTAGCGACTGGGATGAGCAGTTCTTC | CASSLTSDWDEQFF